These 21 T cell receptor beta chains were all obtained from the same sample, sequenced in a study of blood T cells in healthy people across ages. The second PCR ran roughly 7 to 11 cycles with a sample-barcoded 5' primer and J-beta primers. MiXCR, run by TCRdb on the 5' RACE reads, gives a single entry per CDR3 protein. The data show over 550,000 distinct CDR3 sequences, 25% to 35% seen once. Input material: blood. The receptor source for this set is a woman of 80 years or more in good health.

V gene TRBV6-5 combines with J gene TRBJ2-6; D gene uncertain. The CDR3 is 15 amino acids. Trimming left V 2 bases short and J 3 bases short, with 8 bases between. Germline assignment: CDR1 MNHEY and CDR2 SVGAGI. CDR3 DNA: TGTGCCAGCAGTTACATGGGTGGTGGGGCCAACGTCCTGACTTTC. Protein product: CASSYMGGGANVLTF.

This chain's CDR3 is CSAGPGQVSFGEQFF. The CDR3 nucleotides are TGCAGTGCCGGACCGGGACAGGTTTCATTTGGTGAGCAGTTCTTC. J is TRBJ2-1 and V is TRBV20-1; 8 bases match TRBD1. The CDR3 has 15 amino acids. The germline V gene encodes CDR1 DFQATT and CDR2 SNEGSKA (reference sequence). Losses at the gene ends were 6 bases for V and 9 bases for J; bases not matched to a gene: 16.

This clonotype appeared many times. J is TRBJ2-2 and V is TRBV20-1; 15 bases agree with TRBD2. Germline CDR1 is DFQATT and CDR2 is SNEGSKA (reference sequence). The CDR3 covers 18 residues. The V segment lost 0 bases and the J segment 7 bases; nucleotides outside the gene matches: 9. The DNA of the CDR3 is TGCAGTGCTAGAGACCCCTGGACTAGCGGGGGGGCCATCGGGGAGCTGTTTTTT. Translated: CSARDPWTSGGAIGELFF.

A remark on this clonotype: A read error may explain this, as a much larger clone is one base away. The chain is built from TRBV6-1 and TRBJ2-5; TRBD1 or TRBD2 may be the D gene (6 bases each). Per germline, CDR1 MNHNS and CDR2 SASEGT. The CDR3 length is 14 residues. The DNA for the CDR3 is TGTACCACAAGCCGGGGGCCAAACCAAGAGACCCAGTACTTC. Protein sequence: CTTSRGPNQETQYF.

The rearrangement links TRBV5-1 to TRBJ2-3, with 13 nucleotides matching TRBD2. After removal of 4 bases from V and 2 bases from J, the junction contained 7 bases not matched to a gene. The CDR3 is 17 amino acids. In germline, CDR1 is SGHRS, CDR2 YFSETQ. CDR3 protein: CASSGTSGRAATDTQYF. The DNA for the CDR3 is TGCGCCAGCAGCGGAACTAGCGGGAGGGCCGCCACAGATACGCAGTATTTT.

V gene TRBV6-1 combines with J gene TRBJ2-3; D not resolved. Trimming removed 3 bases from V and 8 bases from J, with 12 bases in between. This CDR3 has 13 residues. Per the germline V gene, CDR1 is MNHNS and CDR2 is SASEGT. The CDR3 reads CASSDSSVGTQYF. DNA of the CDR3: TGTGCCAGCAGTGATAGCTCGGTCGGTACGCAGTATTTT.

V is TRBV10-3 and J is TRBJ2-4, with TRBD2 matching 8 bases. V was pared by 4 bases and J by 0 bases, with 2 bases of the junction left unmatched. CDR1 and CDR2 (germline): ENHRY, SYGVKD. This CDR3 region has 15 residues. The DNA of the CDR3 is TGTGCCATCAGTGGCGGGGGGTTAGCCAAAAACATTCAGTACTTC. Translation: CAISGGGLAKNIQYF.

The V call is TRBV5-1, the J call TRBJ2-5; a possible D gene is TRBD1 (5 bases). Germline V gives CDR1 SGHRS, CDR2 YFSETQ. Trimming removed 3 bases at V and 1 base at J, with 10 bases between. This CDR3 has 14 amino acids. The CDR3 DNA is TGCGCCAGCAGCTGGTCAGGGTTCCAAGAGACCCAGTACTTC. This translates into CASSWSGFQETQYF.

This clonotype was counted only a few times. This chain joins TRBV5-4 and TRBJ2-3; 8 bases fit TRBD2. The CDR3 is 15 residues long. V shed 10 bases, J shed 2 bases, and the junction held 12 bases outside the gene matches. Germline CDR1 reads SGHNT; CDR2 reads YYREEE (reference sequence). The CDR3 spells CAVGGGIQITDTQYF. The CDR3 DNA is TGTGCCGTCGGGGGGGGGATCCAGATCACAGATACGCAGTATTTT. The entire variable domain, with the rest obtained from reference TRBV5-4 and TRBJ2-3, is as follows: ETGVTQSPTHLIKTRGQQVTLRCSSQSGHNTVSWYQQALGQGPQFIFQYYREEENGRGNFPPRFSGLQFPNYSSELNVNALELDDSALYLCAVGGGIQITDTQYFGPGTRLTVL.

This clonotype has ten or more counts. The CDR3 bases are TGCAGTGCTTCCGGGCCGCGGGAGACCCAGTACTTC. Its translation is CSASGPRETQYF. This chain uses TRBV20-1 with TRBJ2-5, with no clear D. Germline CDR1 DFQATT, CDR2 SNEGSKA (reference sequence). The CDR3 is made up of 12 amino acids. The germline V and J ends were trimmed by 5 bases and 5 bases, with 12 bases remaining between them.

This clonotype was seen more than once but under ten times. V is TRBV12-3 or TRBV12-4 and J is TRBJ1-1; D gene ambiguous. V dropped 0 bases and J dropped 5 bases, with 10 bases sitting between them. The CDR3 extends over 14 amino acids. The DNA for the CDR3 is TGTGCCAGCAGTTTAGCTCCTTCTTCGACTGAAGCTTTCTTT. Amino acids: CASSLAPSSTEAFF.

This clonotype has only a few counts. The J gene is TRBJ2-3, the V gene TRBV30; 11 nucleotides line up with TRBD1. The CDR3 runs 14 residues. The junction had 3 bases not matched to a gene; V was cut back by 5 bases and J by 2 bases. Germline CDR1 and CDR2: GTSNPN and SVGIG (reference sequence). CDR3: CAWGQGATTDTQYF. CDR3 DNA sequence: TGTGCCTGGGGACAGGGGGCGACCACAGATACGCAGTATTTT.

Of note for this clonotype: The germline gene is not matched at one end of the junction; a read error may be the cause. V and J are TRBV20-1 and TRBJ2-7; 9 positions match TRBD1. Looked up from germline, CDR1 is DFQATT and CDR2 is SNEGSKA (reference sequence). The CDR3 runs to 13 residues. In nucleotides, the CDR3 is TGCAGTGCTCGGGGACAGGGCTCCAACGAGCAGTACTTC. This sequence encodes CSARGQGSNEQYF.

This clonotype was picked up many times. The J gene is TRBJ2-5, the V gene TRBV6-1; 9 bases agree with TRBD2. Unmatched junction bases numbered 7, after V lost 7 bases and J lost 4 bases. The CDR3 has 14 amino acids. Germline V gives CDR1 MNHNS, CDR2 SASEGT. Written as DNA, the CDR3 is TGTGCCAGCACCGACGGAGCGGGGGGAGAGACCCAGTACTTC. This codes for CASTDGAGGETQYF.

V and J are TRBV27 and TRBJ2-1; D not certain. The CDR3 is 13 amino acids. The ends were cut back, 2 bases at V and 10 bases at J, with 12 bases in the middle. Germline values: CDR1 MNHEY, CDR2 SMNVEV (reference sequence). CDR3 sequence (DNA): TGTGCCAGCAGTTTACACGGCAGCGACGAGCAGTTCTTC. Its translation: CASSLHGSDEQFF.

Concerning this clonotype itself: This may stem from a read error, because a much larger clone lies one nucleotide away. The genes are TRBV5-6 and TRBJ2-7; 8 nucleotides agree with TRBD1. The germline V gene encodes CDR1 SGHDT and CDR2 YYEEEE. The CDR3 runs to 14 residues. Trimming cost V 0 bases and J 5 bases; bases outside gene matches: 4. This chain's CDR3 is CASSLVDRAHEQYF. Here the CDR3 DNA reads TGTGCCAGCAGCTTGGTGGACAGGGCCCACGAGCAGTACTTC.

The chain has TRBV12-3 or TRBV12-4 and TRBJ1-2; TRBD1 is a possible D gene (5 bases). CDR3 length: 14 residues. The germline V and J ends were trimmed by 6 bases and 2 bases, with 13 bases remaining between them. In nucleotides, the CDR3 is TGTGCCAGCAGGCTGACAGACCTAAACTATGGCTACACCTTC. Protein product: CASRLTDLNYGYTF.

V gene TRBV9 combines with J gene TRBJ2-3, with 9 nucleotides matching TRBD2. In germline, CDR1 is SGDLS, CDR2 YYNGEE. The V segment lost 0 bases and the J segment 3 bases; nucleotides outside the gene matches: 5. This CDR3 is 16 amino acids long. The CDR3 DNA reads TGTGCCAGCAGCGTAGAGACGGCGGGAGGGACAGATACGCAGTATTTT. Amino acids: CASSVETAGGTDTQYF.

This clonotype was seen many times. The V call is TRBV12-3 or TRBV12-4, the J call TRBJ2-1; TRBD1 or TRBD2 may be the D gene (6 bases each). This CDR3 is 15 amino acids long. V dropped 8 bases and J dropped 3 bases, with 17 bases sitting between them. The CDR3: CASHLRGRNYNEQFF. The CDR3 nucleotides read TGTGCCAGCCACCTCCGGGGGCGGAACTACAATGAGCAGTTCTTC.

V and J are TRBV5-6 and TRBJ2-4; 11 positions agree with TRBD1. The J call may be incorrect, as the DNA end agrees better with TRBJ2-7. Looked up from germline, CDR1 is SGHDT and CDR2 is YYEEEE. This CDR3 has 16 amino acids. The CDR3 here is CASSSRTGGRDYEQYF. The CDR3 coding sequence is TGTGCCAGCAGCTCAAGGACAGGGGGCAGAGACTACGAGCAGTACTTC.

This clonotype has a count of ten or more. The rearrangement uses TRBV20-1 and TRBJ2-5; no reliable D call. Germline lookup yields CDR1 DFQATT and CDR2 SNEGSKA (reference sequence). Trimming removed 4 bases from V and 2 bases from J, with 11 bases in between. The CDR3 consists of 13 residues. The CDR3 loop is CSANLPGQETQYF. Written as DNA, the CDR3 is TGCAGTGCTAACCTCCCGGGTCAAGAGACCCAGTACTTC.